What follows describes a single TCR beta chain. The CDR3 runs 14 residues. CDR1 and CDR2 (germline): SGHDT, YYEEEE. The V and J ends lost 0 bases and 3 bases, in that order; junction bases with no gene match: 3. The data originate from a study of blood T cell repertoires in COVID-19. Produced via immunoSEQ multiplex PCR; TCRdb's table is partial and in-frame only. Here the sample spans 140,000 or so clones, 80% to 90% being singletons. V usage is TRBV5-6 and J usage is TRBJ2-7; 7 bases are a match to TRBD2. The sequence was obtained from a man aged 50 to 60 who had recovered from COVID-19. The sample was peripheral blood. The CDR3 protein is CASSLEGLHYEQYF. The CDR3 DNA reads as TGTGCCAGCAGCTTGGAGGGACTACACTACGAGCAGTACTTC.